These T cell receptor beta chains were read from a single sample in a study of shared T cell receptors in the human thymus. Libraries were prepared by immunoSEQ multiplex PCR; TCRdb keeps only in-frame clonotypes and omits some of them. Among hundreds of thousands of clones listed, more than 75% were seen once. Another study also made use of these data, one on human thymus T cells.

The sequenced material came from thymocytes. Receptor source: a boy under two years old with a congenital heart defect. Both conserved end residues are part of each CDR3. D genes are given only for firm matches. Some rows have no size entry. The others give once, few or many, or a class for an expanded clone.

>.|TRBD2|TRBJ2-5|TRBV5-1
CASSLEASGDQETQYF
TGCGCCAGCAGCTTAGAGGCTAGCGGGGACCAAGAGACCCAGTACTTC
>.|TRBD2|TRBJ2-1|TRBV28
CASSPPGGDNEQFF
TGTGCCAGCAGCCCCCCCGGGGGGGACAATGAGCAGTTCTTC
>few|TRBD2|TRBJ2-1|TRBV9
CASSVKISGEQFF
TGTGCCAGCAGCGTCAAAATTAGCGGGGAGCAGTTCTTC
>.|.|TRBJ1-5|TRBV15
CATSRRSFRGVDQPQHF
TGTGCCACCAGCAGGAGATCGTTTCGGGGGGTGGATCAGCCCCAGCATTTT
>.|TRBD2|TRBJ2-2|TRBV30
CAWSLPPGGIGTGELFF
TGTGCCTGGAGTCTTCCCCCGGGGGGGATCGGCACCGGGGAGCTGTTTTTT
>.|TRBD1|TRBJ2-1|TRBV4-1
CASSPRDRGSNEQFF
TGCGCCAGCAGCCCCCGGGACAGGGGATCCAATGAGCAGTTCTTC
>.|TRBD2|TRBJ2-1|TRBV27
CASSPIRLAGGPYNEQFF
TGTGCCAGCAGTCCAATCCGACTAGCGGGGGGGCCCTACAATGAGCAGTTCTTC
>.|.|TRBJ2-3|TRBV14
CASSQEANKGGDTQYF
TGTGCCAGCAGCCAAGAGGCGAATAAAGGGGGTGATACGCAGTATTTT
>once|TRBD1|TRBJ1-5|TRBV5-6
CASSLMGTGDRVNRQPQHF
TGTGCCAGCAGCTTGATGGGGACAGGGGACAGGGTTAATCGTCAGCCCCAGCATTTT
>.|.|TRBJ2-3|TRBV4-1
CASSQEGARAVFTDTQYF
TGCGCCAGCAGCCAAGAGGGGGCGAGGGCGGTTTTCACAGATACGCAGTATTTT
>.|TRBD2|TRBJ2-3|TRBV18
CASSLSIAGAGDTQYF
TGTGCCAGCTCACTATCGATAGCGGGTGCAGGGGATACGCAGTATTTT
>.|TRBD1|TRBJ2-7|TRBV5-8
CASSLAGTGGFEQYF
TGTGCCAGCAGCTTGGCCGGGACAGGGGGCTTCGAGCAGTACTTC
>.|TRBD1|TRBJ2-1|TRBV4-1
CASSHGTGEEEQFF
TGCGCCAGCAGCCATGGGACAGGGGAGGAAGAGCAGTTCTTC
>.|.|TRBJ1-1|TRBV29-1
CSVESSHRSTEAFF
TGCAGCGTTGAATCGTCGCACAGGTCCACTGAAGCTTTCTTT
>.|TRBD1|TRBJ1-6|TRBV19
CASRRTGASPLHF
TGTGCCAGTCGGAGGACAGGGGCGTCACCCCTCCACTTT
>.|.|TRBJ2-7|TRBV10-2
CASSESGLEYF
TGCGCCAGCAGTGAGTCGGGACTCGAGTACTTC
>.|TRBD1|TRBJ1-1|TRBV4-2
CASSQDRTPGQGMITEAFF
TGTGCCAGCAGCCAAGATCGAACACCGGGACAGGGAATGATCACTGAAGCTTTCTTT
>.|.|TRBJ2-2|TRBV9
CASSVGPRWGELFF
TGTGCCAGCAGCGTAGGGCCCAGGTGGGGGGAGCTGTTTTTT
>.|.|TRBJ1-1|TRBV18
CASSPRLNTEAFF
TGTGCCAGCTCACCGAGGCTGAACACTGAAGCTTTCTTT
>.|.|TRBJ1-1|TRBV7-9
CASSSPTGQGEAFF
TGTGCCAGCAGCTCCCCCACGGGGCAGGGGGAAGCTTTCTTT
>.|TRBD2|TRBJ2-1|TRBV10-1
CASSEGLAHEQFF
TGCGCCAGCAGTGAAGGACTAGCCCATGAGCAGTTCTTC
>.|TRBD2|TRBJ2-3|TRBV14
CASSPGLVAGGPFSTDTQYF
TGTGCCAGCAGCCCTGGTTTGGTAGCGGGGGGTCCCTTTAGCACAGATACGCAGTATTTT
>.|.|TRBJ1-1|TRBV25-1
CASNPGHWGEAFF
TGTGCCAGCAACCCGGGACATTGGGGTGAAGCTTTCTTT
>.|.|TRBJ2-7|TRBV6-5
CASSPGPYYEQYF
TGTGCCAGCAGCCCAGGTCCGTACTACGAGCAGTACTTC
>.|.|TRBJ1-6|TRBV9
CASSATQGRGSPLHF
TGTGCCAGCAGCGCAACACAGGGCCGGGGTTCACCCCTCCACTTT
>.|TRBD1|TRBJ2-3|TRBV5-4
CASSPGTGRTDTQYF
TGTGCCAGCAGCCCCGGGACAGGGCGGACAGATACGCAGTATTTT
>few|.|TRBJ2-1|TRBV12-2
CASRLPTSAPRDNEQFF
TGTGCAAGTCGCTTACCGACTAGCGCCCCAAGGGACAATGAGCAGTTCTTC
>.|TRBD1|TRBJ2-1|TRBV27
CASSLSGTEYYNEQFF
TGTGCCAGCAGTTTATCCGGGACAGAATACTACAATGAGCAGTTCTTC
>.|TRBD1|TRBJ2-1|TRBV29-1
CSVEDRDNEQFF
TGCAGCGTGGAAGACAGGGACAATGAGCAGTTCTTC
>.|TRBD2|TRBJ2-5|TRBV7-2
CASSPLAGFGVETQYF
TGTGCCAGCAGCCCCCTAGCGGGATTCGGTGTTGAGACCCAGTACTTC
>.|.|TRBJ2-1|TRBV9
CASSLEDGGEQFF
TGTGCCAGCAGCCTCGAGGACGGGGGTGAGCAGTTCTTC
>.|.|TRBJ1-6|TRBV27
CASSPRQTNSPLHF
TGTGCCAGCAGTCCCCGACAGACCAATTCACCCCTCCACTTT
>.|TRBD1|TRBJ1-4|TRBV30
CAWSVPAGTGGPTNEKLFF
TGTGCCTGGAGTGTACCAGCCGGGACAGGGGGACCAACTAATGAAAAACTGTTTTTT
>.|TRBD1|TRBJ1-1|TRBV28
CASSFPDREDTEAFF
TGTGCCAGCAGTTTCCCGGACAGGGAGGACACTGAAGCTTTCTTT
>.|TRBD1|TRBJ1-2|TRBV6-1
CASSELSDRVLNYGYTF
TGTGCCAGCAGTGAACTAAGCGACAGGGTACTTAACTATGGCTACACCTTC
>.|TRBD2|TRBJ2-1|TRBV28
CASSLWTSGGDQFF
TGTGCCAGCAGTTTATGGACTAGCGGGGGCGACCAGTTCTTC
>.|.|TRBJ1-1|TRBV10-3
CAIRGAGDAEAFF
TGTGCCATCAGGGGGGCAGGGGACGCTGAAGCTTTCTTT
>.|TRBD1|TRBJ1-1|TRBV28
CATRGRVGYTEAFF
TGTGCCACCAGGGGGAGGGTCGGGTACACTGAAGCTTTCTTT
>.|TRBD2|TRBJ2-3|TRBV4-3
CASSQDYWTSGRLADTQYF
TGCGCCAGCAGCCAAGATTACTGGACTAGCGGGAGACTTGCAGATACGCAGTATTTT
>few|.|TRBJ1-3|TRBV4-3
CASSQGSYGFSGNTIYF
TGCGCCAGCAGCCAAGGGAGTTATGGTTTCTCTGGAAACACCATATATTTT
>once|TRBD1|TRBJ2-2|TRBV30
CAWKATDRRVFSDGELFF
TGTGCCTGGAAGGCCACGGACAGGCGTGTTTTTAGTGACGGGGAGCTGTTTTTT
>.|TRBD1|TRBJ2-7|TRBV9
CASSPPRDRVSYEQYF
TGTGCCAGCAGCCCCCCAAGGGACAGGGTCTCCTACGAGCAGTACTTC
>.|.|TRBJ2-1|TRBV5-5
CASSLAMEGTSSYNEQFF
TGTGCCAGCAGCTTGGCCATGGAGGGGACGAGCTCCTACAATGAGCAGTTCTTC
>.|.|TRBJ1-5|TRBV5-4
CASSLQGSGQPQHF
TGTGCCAGCAGCTTGCAGGGATCGGGCCAGCCCCAGCATTTT
>.|TRBD1|TRBJ1-2|TRBV13
CASSLSGTGYGYTF
TGTGCCAGCAGCTTATCGGGGACAGGCTATGGCTACACCTTC
>.|TRBD1|TRBJ2-7|TRBV7-8
CASTRDREIRQYF
TGTGCCAGCACTCGGGACAGGGAGATAAGGCAGTACTTC
>.|TRBD1|TRBJ2-5|TRBV27
CASSPYRGTGIQETQYF
TGTGCCAGCAGTCCTTACCGGGGGACAGGGATCCAAGAGACCCAGTACTTC
>.|TRBD1|TRBJ1-1|TRBV27
CASSLYPGQDLSLRENTEAFF
TGTGCCAGCAGTTTATACCCGGGACAGGATCTAAGTTTGAGGGAAAACACTGAAGCTTTCTTT
>.|TRBD2|TRBJ2-5|TRBV5-6
CASSRGLAETQYF
TGTGCCAGCAGCCGAGGACTAGCGGAGACCCAGTACTTC
>.|TRBD1|TRBJ2-5|TRBV6-1
CASSSDRNQETQYF
TGTGCCAGCAGCTCGGACAGGAACCAAGAGACCCAGTACTTC
>.|TRBD1|TRBJ1-2|TRBV5-6
CASSLAETPGQGANYGYTF
TGTGCCAGCAGCTTGGCCGAAACACCGGGACAGGGGGCGAACTATGGCTACACCTTC
>few|.|TRBJ1-2|TRBV30
CAWRGNYGYTF
TGTGCCTGGAGGGGCAACTATGGCTACACCTTC
>.|.|TRBJ1-4|TRBV28
CASSETGYSEKLFF
TGTGCCAGCAGCGAAACAGGGTATAGTGAAAAACTGTTTTTT
>few|.|TRBJ2-1|TRBV19
CASSTGGSNEQFF
TGTGCCAGTAGTACCGGGGGTAGCAATGAGCAGTTCTTC
>.|TRBD2|TRBJ2-3|TRBV7-4
CASSLSLLAGGYTDTQYF
TGTGCCAGCAGCTTGTCCCTGCTAGCGGGAGGATACACAGATACGCAGTATTTT
>.|.|TRBJ2-4|TRBV4-3
CASSQAPSGDFKNIQYF
TGCGCCAGCAGCCAAGCCCCTTCGGGGGACTTCAAAAACATTCAGTACTTC
>.|.|TRBJ2-7|TRBV7-9
CASSLVHDYEQYF
TGTGCCAGCAGCTTAGTACATGACTACGAGCAGTACTTC